Presented here are 30 T cell receptor beta chains from one specimen sequenced in a study of shared clonotypes between healthy human individuals. Profiled with immunoSEQ multiplex PCR; TCRdb holds only in-frame clones, not every one. The table includes fewer than 1 million clones, about 96% detected once. Naive CD8 cells lacked CD45RO, underwent positive selection for CCR7 and left out terminally differentiated effector memory CD45RA+ cells. Sequencing was performed on naive CD8+ T cells sorted from blood. The receptors derive from a man aged 25 to 40 in good health.

In the case of this clone: The sample carries other DNA sequences with the same CDR3. V gene TRBV4-1 combines with J gene TRBJ2-7, with unresolved D. Germline assignment: CDR1 MGHRA and CDR2 YSYEKL. This CDR3 has 13 residues. Trimming took 3 bases from V and 3 from J, leaving 9 bases between them. CDR3 nucleotide sequence: TGCGCCAGCAGCCAGGCGAACAGCTACGAGCAGTACTTC. Translation gives CASSQANSYEQYF.

On this clone: Other DNA sequences in the sample encode the same CDR3. The V call is TRBV9, the J call TRBJ2-7; D is perhaps TRBD1 (5 bases). V dropped 0 bases and J dropped 1 base, with 5 bases sitting between them. The CDR3 covers 13 residues. Germline V gene sequence: CDR1 SGDLS, CDR2 YYNGEE. CDR3 coding DNA: TGTGCCAGCAGCGTAGAGGGGTCCTACGAGCAGTACTTC. Its translation: CASSVEGSYEQYF.

The genes are TRBV5-6 and TRBJ2-5; tentative D call: TRBD2 (5 bases). This CDR3 has 13 amino acids. Trimming removed 5 bases at V and 5 bases at J, with 13 bases between. CDR1 SGHDT and CDR2 YYEEEE come from the germline V gene. In DNA, the CDR3 is TGTGCCAGCAGTCTGGGAGCTGTGGAGACCCAGTACTTC. Translated, it gives CASSLGAVETQYF.

The rearrangement links TRBV11-2 to TRBJ2-7; TRBD2 aligns across 7 bases. Germline lookup yields CDR1 SGHAT and CDR2 FQNNGV. Trimming at V came to 1 base and at J to 6 bases, leaving 9 bases not matched to a gene. This CDR3 region has 15 residues. This CDR3 reads CASSLVTGGLGEQYF. CDR3 DNA: TGTGCCAGCAGCTTAGTGACGGGAGGATTGGGCGAGCAGTACTTC.

The table lists this clone with a count of one. The chain couples TRBV19 to TRBJ2-3, with 9 bases fitting TRBD2. The CDR3 has 16 residues. The germline V gene has CDR1 LNHDA and CDR2 SQIVND (reference sequence). V lost 6 bases, J lost 3 bases, and 10 bases stayed unmatched. CDR3: CASRTIAGASTDTQYF. CDR3 coding DNA: TGTGCCAGTAGGACAATAGCGGGAGCTTCAACAGATACGCAGTATTTT.

This chain links TRBV6-5 with TRBJ2-7; D is ambiguous. Germline V gives CDR1 MNHEY, CDR2 SVGAGI. V lost 5 bases and J lost 6, with 20 bases in between. The CDR3 spans 15 residues. CDR3 nucleotides: TGTGCCAGCAGTCTTCTGGGCGCTGGATACTCCGAGCAGTACTTC. Amino acids: CASSLLGAGYSEQYF.

The rearrangement uses TRBV4-3 and TRBJ2-3, with D uncertain. V gave up 1 base and J gave up 3 bases, with 11 bases separating them. Germline V gene data show CDR1 as LGHNA and CDR2 as YSLEER. This CDR3 is built from 15 residues. Here the CDR3 DNA reads TGCGCCAGCAGCCAAGGATTATTCCAGACAGATACGCAGTATTTT. As protein: CASSQGLFQTDTQYF.

J is TRBJ2-1 and V is TRBV9; a possible D gene is TRBD2 (5 bases). Trimming stripped 2 bases from V and 4 bases from J, with 10 bases between. The CDR3 totals 14 residues. Germline V gene data show CDR1 as SGDLS and CDR2 as YYNGEE. This CDR3 is CASSVTGSYNEQFF. The CDR3, as DNA: TGTGCCAGCAGCGTTACGGGATCTTACAATGAGCAGTTCTTC.

This rearrangement joins TRBV19 to TRBJ2-6; 10 bases fit TRBD1. The CDR3 is made up of 19 amino acids. Germline V gene data show CDR1 as LNHDA and CDR2 as SQIVND (reference sequence). The J segment lost 1 base and the V segment lost 7 bases, leaving 13 bases of the junction unmatched. The CDR3 protein is CASIAPAGTGASGANVLTF. As DNA, the CDR3 is TGTGCCAGTATCGCACCCGCCGGGACAGGGGCGTCTGGGGCCAACGTCCTGACTTTC.

V usage is TRBV11-2 and J usage is TRBJ2-3, with a tentative D call TRBD2 (6 bases). CDR1 SGHAT and CDR2 FQNNGV come from the germline V gene. The CDR3 contains 16 residues. V was pared by 1 base and J by 3 bases, with 14 bases between. This CDR3 is CASSLVREIFTDTQYF. CDR3 DNA: TGTGCCAGCAGCTTAGTCCGGGAGATATTTACAGATACGCAGTATTTT.

The chain has TRBV5-6 and TRBJ2-6; D may be TRBD2 (7 bases). This CDR3 region has 16 residues. Per the germline V gene, CDR1 is SGHDT and CDR2 is YYEEEE. V was shortened by 1 base and J by 2 bases, with 10 bases between the two germline ends. This CDR3 reads CASSLPRGPGANVLTF. In DNA, the CDR3 is TGTGCCAGCAGCTTGCCGCGGGGGCCTGGGGCCAACGTCCTGACTTTC.

The chain couples TRBV7-9 to TRBJ1-1; TRBD1 is a possible D gene (5 bases). The CDR3 is 16 residues long. Between the trimmed V and J ends, which lost 2 bases and 3 bases, there was a span of 16 bases. CDR1 is SEHNR and CDR2 is FQNEAQ in the germline V gene (reference sequence). CDR3: CASSLLAGAGDTEAFF. The CDR3 DNA is TGTGCCAGCAGCTTACTCGCCGGGGCTGGGGACACTGAAGCTTTCTTT. Filled out from reference TRBV7-9 and TRBJ1-1, the complete variable domain reads DTGVSQNPRHKITKRGQNVTFRCDPISEHNRLYWYRQTLGQGPEFLTYFQNEAQLEKSRLLSDRFSAERPKGSFSTLEIQRTEQGDSAMYLCASSLLAGAGDTEAFFGQGTRLTVV.

The gene calls are TRBV19 and TRBJ1-5; unclear D gene. CDR1 LNHDA and CDR2 SQIVND come from the germline V gene (reference sequence). V lost 7 bases and J 5 bases, leaving 15 bases between the germline ends. CDR3 length: 14 residues. As DNA, the CDR3 is TGTGCCAGTAAGCCCACCGGTCTATATCAGCCCCAGCATTTT. Its translation is CASKPTGLYQPQHF.

The rearrangement joins TRBV7-9 to TRBJ2-7; tentatively, D is TRBD1 (5 bases). V lost 4 bases, J lost 2 bases, and 21 bases lay in between. The CDR3 covers 17 residues. Germline V gene lookup returns CDR1 SEHNR and CDR2 FQNEAQ (reference sequence). The DNA of the CDR3 is TGTGCCAGCAGCTCCGCCCCCCCGAGCACAGGTACCTACGAGCAGTACTTC. Amino acid sequence: CASSSAPPSTGTYEQYF. Using reference TRBV7-9 and TRBJ2-7 for the parts outside the CDR3, the full variable domain is DTGVSQNPRHKITKRGQNVTFRCDPISEHNRLYWYRQTLGQGPEFLTYFQNEAQLEKSRLLSDRFSAERPKGSFSTLEIQRTEQGDSAMYLCASSSAPPSTGTYEQYFGPGTRLTVT.

This chain uses TRBV29-1 with TRBJ2-7, with 8 bases lining up with TRBD2. Losses at the gene ends were 5 bases for V and 5 bases for J; bases not matched to a gene: 8. CDR1 is SQVTM and CDR2 is ANQGSEA in the germline V gene. This CDR3 contains 13 residues. The CDR3 nucleotides are TGCAGCGTTCCCGGGACTAGGTTCGACGAGCAGTACTTC. Translated: CSVPGTRFDEQYF.

A single count supports this clone. The chain uses TRBV6-5 and TRBJ1-1, with D unresolved. Germline assignment: CDR1 MNHEY and CDR2 SVGAGI. This CDR3 has 12 residues. With 0 bases removed from V and 8 bases from J, the gap between germline ends came to 7 bases. CDR3 residues: CASSYSIGEAFF. The CDR3 DNA reads as TGTGCCAGCAGTTACTCAATTGGAGAAGCTTTCTTT.

The J gene is TRBJ2-3, the V gene TRBV7-6, with 10 positions matching TRBD2. Germline V lookup: CDR1 SGHVS, CDR2 FNYEAQ. The CDR3 length is 17 residues. The junction had 6 bases not matched to a gene; V was cut back by 2 bases and J by 1 base. CDR3 sequence: CASSLRESGRGTDTQYF. The CDR3 bases are TGTGCCAGCAGCTTAAGGGAAAGCGGGAGGGGCACAGATACGCAGTATTTT.

This rearrangement joins TRBV7-2 to TRBJ2-2; no definite D call. Germline values: CDR1 SGHTA, CDR2 FQGNSA. With 3 bases removed from V and 5 bases from J, the gap between germline ends came to 10 bases. This CDR3 region has 14 residues. This CDR3 is CASSFFGRTGELFF. The CDR3 DNA is TGTGCCAGCAGCTTTTTCGGCAGAACCGGGGAGCTGTTTTTT.

The chain combines TRBV7-9 with TRBJ1-1, with D maybe TRBD1 (5 bases). V was clipped by 2 bases and J by 3 bases, with 13 bases between them. The germline V gene encodes CDR1 SEHNR and CDR2 FQNEAQ (reference sequence). The CDR3 length is 15 residues. CDR3 in DNA: TGTGCCAGCAGCTTATCGTTAGGGGAGGACACTGAAGCTTTCTTT. Amino acid sequence: CASSLSLGEDTEAFF.

This clone was observed a single time. The chain couples TRBV29-1 to TRBJ1-2, with D maybe TRBD1 (5 bases). The germline gives CDR1 SQVTM, CDR2 ANQGSEA. The length of the CDR3 is 12 residues. V lost 4 bases, J lost 6 bases, and 12 bases lay in between. The CDR3 protein is CSVAPGTHGYTF. Here the CDR3 DNA reads TGCAGCGTTGCCCCCGGGACCCATGGCTACACCTTC.

This chain connects TRBV6-5 to TRBJ2-1; D is possibly TRBD1 (5 bases). The germline V gene encodes CDR1 MNHEY and CDR2 SVGAGI. V was pared by 6 bases and J by 4 bases, with 7 bases between. The length of the CDR3 is 12 residues. The CDR3 loop reads CASRSGYNEQFF. DNA of the CDR3: TGTGCCAGCAGGTCAGGGTACAATGAGCAGTTCTTC.

With regard to this clone: One junction end does not reproduce the germline sequence, and a read error may be involved. The rearrangement links TRBV6-5 to TRBJ2-7; 7 bases line up with TRBD1. CDR1 is MNHEY, CDR2 SVGAGI, per germline. This CDR3 has 12 amino acids. The CDR3 spells CASSQGQYERYF. The CDR3 DNA is TGTGCCAGCAGCCAGGGACAGTACGAGCGGTACTTC.

The gene calls are TRBV15 and TRBJ2-7; D is unclear. V was shortened by 5 bases and J by 1 base, with 9 bases between the two germline ends. This CDR3 comprises 13 residues. Germline V lookup: CDR1 LNHNV, CDR2 YYDKDF (reference sequence). The CDR3 DNA is TGTGCCACCAGCGGTCACAGATCCTACGAGCAGTACTTC. As protein: CATSGHRSYEQYF.

The chain couples TRBV29-1 to TRBJ2-7, with 8 nucleotides matching TRBD1. Germline V CDR1 and CDR2: SQVTM, ANQGSEA. This CDR3 contains 14 residues. V lost 2 bases, J lost 1 base, and 4 bases stayed unmatched. The DNA for the CDR3 is TGCAGCGTTGAACGGACAGGGAGTTCCTACGAGCAGTACTTC. It encodes CSVERTGSSYEQYF.

The V and J genes are TRBV7-2 and TRBJ1-1; TRBD1 is a possible D gene (5 bases). This CDR3 is built from 14 residues. V lost 5 bases, J lost 6 bases, and 16 bases lay in between. Germline CDR1 reads SGHTA; CDR2 reads FQGNSA. CDR3 sequence (DNA): TGTGCCAGCAGCCCCGGACATTCGGGGGCTGAAGCTTTCTTT. It specifies CASSPGHSGAEAFF.

This chain links TRBV28 with TRBJ2-7, with D uncertain. V was clipped by 2 bases and J by 9 bases, with 17 bases between them. This CDR3 contains 14 residues. In germline, CDR1 is MDHEN, CDR2 SYDVKM. The CDR3 nucleotides read TGTGCCAGCAGTTTACCTCTTGGGCAGGCCGGGCAGTACTTC. Protein product: CASSLPLGQAGQYF.

The rearrangement joins TRBV5-1 to TRBJ1-1; unclear D gene. The CDR3 has 14 residues. Germline V lookup: CDR1 SGHRS, CDR2 YFSETQ. Trimming removed 4 bases from V and 0 bases from J, with 10 bases in between. The CDR3 loop is CASSIDLMNTEAFF. The DNA of the CDR3 is TGCGCCAGCAGCATAGACCTTATGAACACTGAAGCTTTCTTT.

The CDR3: CASSLDGDTEAFF. CDR3 coding DNA: TGTGCCAGCAGCTTAGACGGAGACACTGAAGCTTTCTTT. This chain links TRBV7-2 with TRBJ1-1; D call uncertain. This CDR3 has 13 residues. The germline V gene encodes CDR1 SGHTA and CDR2 FQGNSA. V was clipped by 1 base and J by 3 bases, with 6 bases between them.

V usage is TRBV6-6 and J usage is TRBJ2-7, with D perhaps TRBD1 (7 bases). This CDR3 has 16 residues. Between the trimmed V and J ends, which lost 4 bases and 1 base, there was a span of 17 bases. The V gene's germline CDR1 is MNHNY and CDR2 SVGAGI (reference sequence). The CDR3 loop is CASSLHRGTESYEQYF. The CDR3 nucleotides are TGTGCCAGCAGTTTACACCGCGGGACAGAGTCCTACGAGCAGTACTTC.

This clone was recorded once. The chain has TRBV5-5 and TRBJ1-5; perhaps TRBD1 as D (5 bases). V was shortened by 5 bases and J by 3 bases, with 12 bases between the two germline ends. The CDR3 sequence is 14 residues long. From germline, CDR1 is SGHKS and CDR2 YYEKEE (reference sequence). The CDR3 protein is CASSFGGANQPQHF. The CDR3 DNA reads as TGTGCCAGCAGTTTCGGCGGGGCCAATCAGCCCCAGCATTTT.